The clone carrying this TCR beta chain was seen just once. CDR1 is MDHEN and CDR2 is SYDVKM in the germline V gene. There are 18 residues in the CDR3. V dropped 3 bases and J dropped 3; count of bases not matched to a gene: 14. The source of the sample is a study of blood T cell repertoires in COVID-19. Participant ages covered 18 to 89 years across 24 US areas. Cohorts were determined from participant-reported clinical history. Clones were read by immunoSEQ multiplex PCR, and TCRdb kept only the in-frame ones, dropping some. The sample lists some 300,000 clones, roughly 89% seen once, with 3.5% to 4.5% in the top ten.

The sequencing input was PBMCs or T cells enriched from blood (not recorded which). This TCR came from a woman in her late teens or twenties with acute COVID-19. The J gene is TRBJ1-1, the V gene TRBV28; TRBD1 agrees at 9 bases. DNA of the CDR3: TGTGCCAGCAGTTTTCTGGACAGGGGAAAATGGGGAGACACTGAAGCTTTCTTT. Translating gives CASSFLDRGKWGDTEAFF.